The 15 T cell receptor beta chains reported below all come from one sample, sequenced in a study of blood T cell repertoires in COVID-19 (TCRdb year 2020). The library was obtained by the immunoSEQ multiplex PCR assay. Sourced from immuneACCESS, this table was stored by TCRdb with only in-frame sequences that have V and J called. A share of the clones is absent; for the studies checked, an unresolved V gene accounts for under half, and the remainder has no known explanation. For this sample there are hundreds of thousands of clones; 86% appear just once. Of the sample, 2.2% is held by the ten largest clones. The material sequenced was peripheral blood. These receptors were obtained from a woman in her fifties or sixties with acute or convalescent COVID-19.

The rearrangement uses TRBV5-1 and TRBJ2-7; TRBD1 agrees at 10 bases. CDR3 length equals 14 residues. The germline V gene encodes CDR1 SGHRS and CDR2 YFSETQ. V trimming: 7 bases; J trimming: 5 bases; junction bases outside the gene matches: 9. The CDR3 DNA reads TGCGCCAGCCGACCGGGACAGGGGTTGCACGAGCAGTACTTC. As protein: CASRPGQGLHEQYF.

The V and J genes are TRBV6-5 and TRBJ2-4; D ambiguous. CDR3 length equals 14 residues. Trimming cost V 0 bases and J 4 bases, with 7 bases left between them. The V gene's germline CDR1 is MNHEY and CDR2 SVGAGI. CDR3 in amino acids: CASSYSPEKNIQYF. CDR3 in DNA: TGTGCCAGCAGTTACTCCCCGGAGAAAAACATTCAGTACTTC.

This rearrangement joins TRBV19 to TRBJ1-6; 10 nucleotides align to TRBD1. The V segment lost 5 bases and the J segment 9 bases; nucleotides outside the gene matches: 7. The CDR3 extends over 15 amino acids. Germline CDR1 reads LNHDA; CDR2 reads SQIVND (reference sequence). The CDR3: CASSPGGDRGSPLHF. DNA of the CDR3: TGTGCCAGTAGTCCGGGGGGGGACAGGGGTTCACCCCTCCACTTT.

The CDR3 DNA is TGTGCCAGCTCACCACCGAGTGACAGGACCTACGAGCAGTACTTC. Amino acids: CASSPPSDRTYEQYF. J is TRBJ2-7 and V is TRBV18, with D possibly matching TRBD1 (6 bases). The CDR3 contains 15 residues. Germline CDR1 is KGHSH and CDR2 is LQKENI. With 0 bases removed from V and 2 bases from J, the gap between germline ends came to 11 bases.

The chain has TRBV7-9 and TRBJ1-1; a possible D gene is TRBD1 (5 bases). Trimming stripped 1 base from V and 7 bases from J, with 7 bases between. The germline gives CDR1 SEHNR, CDR2 FQNEAQ (reference sequence). The length of the CDR3 is 12 residues. The DNA for the CDR3 is TGTGCCAGCAGCTTAGGGGGCGGTGAAGCTTTCTTT. Translation: CASSLGGGEAFF.

The rearrangement joins TRBV7-2 to TRBJ2-4, with 7 bases aligning to TRBD2. The junction had 7 bases not matched to a gene; V was cut back by 5 bases and J by 6 bases. The CDR3 covers 14 residues. Germline V CDR1 and CDR2: SGHTA, FQGNSA. The CDR3 bases are TGTGCCAGCAGCGGGCGGGAGAGGGGAAACATTCAGTACTTC. Translation gives CASSGRERGNIQYF.

J is TRBJ2-2 and V is TRBV3-1 (or the pseudogene TRBV3-2); tentatively, D is TRBD2 (6 bases). Germline lookup yields CDR1 LGHDT and CDR2 YNNKEL (reference sequence). The CDR3 sequence is 17 residues long. The ends were cut back, 4 bases at V and 5 bases at J, with 20 bases in the middle. In nucleotides, the CDR3 is TGTGCCAGCAGCCCCCCGGGACTGGCCCTAGGGACCGGGGAGCTGTTTTTT. It translates to CASSPPGLALGTGELFF.

The CDR3 protein is CSASTGVITEAFF. CDR3 nucleotide sequence: TGCAGTGCGAGTACAGGGGTTATAACTGAAGCTTTCTTT. The chain couples TRBV20-1 to TRBJ1-1, with 7 bases lining up with TRBD1. Germline lookup yields CDR1 DFQATT and CDR2 SNEGSKA (reference sequence). Losses at the gene ends were 6 bases for V and 5 bases for J; bases not matched to a gene: 9. The CDR3 sequence is 13 residues long.

The V call is TRBV30, the J call TRBJ2-5; TRBD2 agrees at 8 bases. The germline CDR1 and CDR2 sequences are GTSNPN and SVGIG (reference sequence). Germline trimming cut 3 bases from V and 5 bases from J; bases unmatched to any gene: 8. CDR3 length: 14 amino acids. CDR3 DNA sequence: TGTGCCTGGAGCTGGCCGGGGGGGAGTGAGACCCAGTACTTC. Amino acid sequence: CAWSWPGGSETQYF.

CDR3 amino acids: CASSLDRSIQETQYF. In DNA form, the CDR3 reads TGTGCCAGCAGCTTAGATAGGAGCATCCAAGAGACCCAGTACTTC. The chain has TRBV11-3 and TRBJ2-5, with unresolved D. V was cut by 0 bases and J by 1 base, with 9 bases left in between. The CDR3 runs to 15 residues. CDR1 is SGHNT and CDR2 is YENEEA in the germline V gene.

The J gene is TRBJ1-1, the V gene TRBV7-8, with D possibly being TRBD1 (5 bases). Per germline, CDR1 SGHVS and CDR2 FQNEAQ. Trimming took 2 bases from V and 0 from J, leaving 7 bases between them. CDR3 size: 14 residues. The CDR3: CASSLQGMNTEAFF. In nucleotides, the CDR3 is TGTGCCAGCAGCTTACAGGGAATGAACACTGAAGCTTTCTTT.

DNA for the CDR3: TGTGCCAGCAGCTTCGGACTAGCGGGGGTGGCCACAGATACGCAGTATTTT. The encoded protein is CASSFGLAGVATDTQYF. The chain joins TRBV7-9 to TRBJ2-3; 13 nucleotides match TRBD2. Trimming at V came to 3 bases and at J to 2 bases, leaving 5 bases not matched to a gene. This CDR3 is 17 amino acids long. Per germline, CDR1 SEHNR and CDR2 FQNEAQ (reference sequence).

The rearrangement joins TRBV27 to TRBJ2-5; TRBD2 aligns across 10 bases. CDR1 is MNHEY and CDR2 is SMNVEV in the germline V gene (reference sequence). V shed 4 bases, J shed 2 bases, and the junction held 4 bases outside the gene matches. There are 15 residues in the CDR3. DNA for the CDR3: TGTGCCAGCAGTTCCCCTAGCGGGGGTCAAGAGACCCAGTACTTC. It encodes CASSSPSGGQETQYF.

The chain recombines TRBV5-6 with TRBJ2-1; no clear D. Trimming cost V 1 base and J 6 bases, with 8 bases left between them. CDR3 length equals 13 residues. Germline values: CDR1 SGHDT, CDR2 YYEEEE. CDR3 DNA: TGTGCCAGCAGCTTGACAGTAGTCAATGAGCAGTTCTTC. Residues: CASSLTVVNEQFF.

The gene calls are TRBV24-1 and TRBJ1-5, with 11 positions matching TRBD1. This CDR3 is 16 amino acids long. Germline CDR1 and CDR2: KGHDR and SFDVKD. J was trimmed by 6 bases and V by 3 bases; bases with no gene match: 6. The CDR3 DNA reads TGTGCCACCAGTGATCCTGGACAGGGGGCTTTTCAGCCCCAGCATTTT. This encodes CATSDPGQGAFQPQHF.